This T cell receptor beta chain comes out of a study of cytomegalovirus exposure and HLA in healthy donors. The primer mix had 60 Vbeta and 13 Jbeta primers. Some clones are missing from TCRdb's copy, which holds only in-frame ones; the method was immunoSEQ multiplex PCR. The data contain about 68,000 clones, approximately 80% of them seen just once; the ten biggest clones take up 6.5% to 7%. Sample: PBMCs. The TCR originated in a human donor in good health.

This CDR3 is CASSTTSGGPQVLTF. CDR3 DNA sequence: TGTGCCAGCAGCACGACTAGCGGGGGGCCACAGGTCCTGACTTTC. This chain connects TRBV9 to TRBJ2-6; TRBD2 agrees at 13 bases. The CDR3 is made up of 15 amino acids. The trim removed 4 bases at V and 13 bases at J, leaving 8 bases unmatched. Per the germline V gene, CDR1 is SGDLS and CDR2 is YYNGEE.